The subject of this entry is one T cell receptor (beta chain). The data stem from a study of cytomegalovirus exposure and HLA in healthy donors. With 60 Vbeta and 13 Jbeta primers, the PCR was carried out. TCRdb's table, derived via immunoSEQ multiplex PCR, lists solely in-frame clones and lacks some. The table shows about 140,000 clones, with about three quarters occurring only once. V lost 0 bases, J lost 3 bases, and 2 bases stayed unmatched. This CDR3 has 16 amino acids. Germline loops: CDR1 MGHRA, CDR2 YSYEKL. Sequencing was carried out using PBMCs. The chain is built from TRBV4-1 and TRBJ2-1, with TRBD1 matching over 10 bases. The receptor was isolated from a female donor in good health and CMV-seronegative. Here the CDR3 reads CASSQDGQGGYNEQFF. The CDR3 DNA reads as TGCGCCAGCAGCCAAGACGGACAGGGGGGCTACAATGAGCAGTTCTTC.